This TCR beta chain was found in a study of cytomegalovirus exposure and HLA in healthy donors. General study findings and limits: Another analysis was done later, and it associated 16,951 TCR beta sequences with HLA alleles at 0.05 false discovery rate.

Comment on this clone: Antigen specificity is unknown.

PCR amplification relied on 60 Vbeta primers (plus 13 Jbeta primers). Profiled with immunoSEQ multiplex PCR; TCRdb holds only in-frame clones, not every one. The top ten clones hold more than 0.9% of a sample with about 130,000 clones, 65% to 85% of them seen once. Germline V CDR1 and CDR2: MNHEY, SMNVEV (reference sequence). CDR3 length: 13 amino acids. V was trimmed by 5 bases and J by 0 bases, leaving 5 bases between them. The clonotype was recovered from a boy aged 5-17 years in good health and CMV-seronegative. J is TRBJ1-5 and V is TRBV27; D uncertain. Sequenced sample: PBMCs. CDR3 DNA: TGTGCCAGCAGTCCGAGTAGCAATCAGCCCCAGCATTTT. As protein: CASSPSSNQPQHF.